One sample yielded the 17 T cell receptor beta chains listed below, sequenced in a study of response to subunit inactivated influenza vaccine. TCRdb re-derived calls from the RT-PCR reads in MiXCR, one entry per CDR3 protein. The sample lists roughly 170,000 distinct CDR3 sequences; roughly 8.7% were seen once. The starting material was non-naive T cells sorted from PBMCs, obtained on the day of vaccination. All receptors come from a man aged 50-59 years who received an inactivated influenza vaccine.

This clonotype was detected ten times or more. The V and J genes are TRBV7-3 and TRBJ2-1; no clear D gene. This CDR3 comprises 14 residues. Germline V gives CDR1 SGHTA, CDR2 FQGTGA. Trimming removed 4 bases at V and 4 bases at J, with 11 bases between. The CDR3 sequence: CASSSLDDYNEQFF. DNA for the CDR3: TGTGCCAGCAGCTCCTTGGACGATTACAATGAGCAGTTCTTC.

This chain connects TRBV5-4 to TRBJ2-7; 13 bases align to TRBD2. The CDR3 loop spans 16 amino acids. The germline V gene has CDR1 SGHNT and CDR2 YYREEE (reference sequence). Unmatched junction bases numbered 7, after V lost 4 bases and J lost 3 bases. Written as DNA, the CDR3 is TGTGCCAGCAGCGGTGGGACTAGCGGGGTAGGCTACGAGCAGTACTTC. Translated, it gives CASSGGTSGVGYEQYF. The full variable domain, with the rest looked up from reference TRBV5-4 and TRBJ2-7, is ETGVTQSPTHLIKTRGQQVTLRCSSQSGHNTVSWYQQALGQGPQFIFQYYREEENGRGNFPPRFSGLQFPNYSSELNVNALELDDSALYLCASSGGTSGVGYEQYFGPGTRLTVT.

This clonotype was recorded many times. CDR3 sequence (DNA): TGTGCCAGCAGCGGGGGTCCTGGGGCCAACGTCCTGACTTTC. Protein: CASSGGPGANVLTF. The J gene is TRBJ2-6, the V gene TRBV7-2; TRBD1 or TRBD2 may be the D gene (5 bases each). Trimming stripped 5 bases from V and 2 bases from J, with 7 bases between. This CDR3 region has 14 residues. Germline V gene data show CDR1 as SGHTA and CDR2 as FQGNSA.

This chain joins TRBV3-1 and TRBJ1-1; D not resolved. The CDR3 length is 14 residues. V was cut by 6 bases and J by 0 bases, with 11 bases left in between. Per the germline V gene, CDR1 is LGHDT and CDR2 is YNNKEL (reference sequence). The CDR3, as DNA: TGTGCCAGCAGGCCTGCTGCCATGAACACTGAAGCTTTCTTT. Translation gives CASRPAAMNTEAFF.

The chain employs TRBV6-2 or TRBV6-3 and TRBJ2-2, with 10 bases matching TRBD2. The germline CDR1 and CDR2 sequences are MNHEY and SVGEGT. This CDR3 comprises 16 residues. V lost 6 bases, J lost 2 bases, and 6 bases stayed unmatched. The CDR3 sequence is CASSESSGRNTGELFF. DNA of the CDR3: TGTGCCAGCAGCGAATCTAGCGGGAGAAACACCGGGGAGCTGTTTTTT.

The rearrangement joins TRBV2 to TRBJ1-5; TRBD1 matches 8 bases. V lost 4 bases to trimming and J lost 4 bases; unmatched junction nucleotides: 6. Germline CDR1 and CDR2: SNHLY and FYNNEI. This CDR3 comprises 15 residues. The CDR3 DNA is TGTGCCAGCAGTGTGGGACAGGCGCGTAATCAGCCCCAGCATTTT. It encodes CASSVGQARNQPQHF.

In nucleotides, the CDR3 is TGCAGTGCTGAAGTAGGTGGGGGACGCGGCACAGATACGCAGTATTTT. Translation gives CSAEVGGGRGTDTQYF. This chain uses TRBV20-1 with TRBJ2-3; D tentatively reads TRBD1 or TRBD2 (5 bases each). This CDR3 is built from 16 residues. Per the germline V gene, CDR1 is DFQATT and CDR2 is SNEGSKA (reference sequence). Between the trimmed V and J ends, which lost 5 bases and 1 base, there was a span of 19 bases.

The table lists this clonotype with a few counts. The chain combines TRBV20-1 with TRBJ2-5, with D possibly being TRBD1 (6 bases). Germline lookup yields CDR1 DFQATT and CDR2 SNEGSKA (reference sequence). The CDR3 is made up of 12 amino acids. V lost 1 base and J lost 7, with 10 bases in between. This CDR3 is CSARGTDWTQYF. For the CDR3, the DNA is TGCAGTGCTAGAGGGACAGATTGGACCCAGTACTTC.

The chain links TRBV6-2 or TRBV6-3 to TRBJ1-1; D uncertain. V was clipped by 4 bases and J by 4 bases, with 4 bases between them. Looked up from germline, CDR1 is MNHEY and CDR2 is SVGEGT. This CDR3 is 11 amino acids long. CDR3 nucleotides: TGTGCCAGCAGTTGGGGCACTGAAGCTTTCTTT. Amino acid sequence: CASSWGTEAFF.

This clonotype came up a few times. The rearrangement links TRBV3-1 to TRBJ2-7; D might be TRBD1 (6 bases). Germline V lookup: CDR1 LGHDT, CDR2 YNNKEL (reference sequence). This CDR3 is 11 amino acids long. Trimming pared 2 bases from V and 7 bases from J, leaving 6 bases between. Written as DNA, the CDR3 is TGTGCCAGCAGCCAACAGGGGGAGCAGTACTTC. Its protein is CASSQQGEQYF.

The table lists this clonotype with many counts. The V gene is TRBV5-1, the J gene TRBJ2-5; TRBD2 agrees at 14 bases. After removal of 5 bases from V and 5 bases from J, the junction contained 8 bases not matched to a gene. Germline loops: CDR1 SGHRS, CDR2 YFSETQ. The CDR3 has 16 residues. CDR3 DNA sequence: TGCGCCAGCAGAAAAGGGACTAGCGGGAGCCGGGAGACCCAGTACTTC. Amino acids: CASRKGTSGSRETQYF.

This clonotype was counted a few times. The chain links TRBV28 to TRBJ1-4; D call uncertain. Germline CDR1 is MDHEN and CDR2 is SYDVKM. CDR3 size: 15 residues. Trimming removed 5 bases at V and 2 bases at J, with 12 bases between. CDR3 DNA sequence: TGTGCCAGCAGTGGAAGTGGTAGTACTAATGAAAAACTGTTTTTT. Protein sequence: CASSGSGSTNEKLFF. The full variable domain, rest sourced from reference TRBV28 and TRBJ1-4, is DVKVTQSSRYLVKRTGEKVFLECVQDMDHENMFWYRQDPGLGLRLIYFSYDVKMKEKGDIPEGYSVSREKKERFSLILESASTNQTSMYLCASSGSGSTNEKLFFGSGTQLSVL.

This clonotype was counted ten times or more. CDR3 sequence (DNA): TGTGCCACCGCGCCGGGCAGGGTGATCTACGAGCAGTACTTC. This gives the protein CATAPGRVIYEQYF. The chain combines TRBV11-2 with TRBJ2-7, with TRBD1 as a possible D gene (5 bases). CDR3 length equals 14 residues. CDR1 SGHAT and CDR2 FQNNGV come from the germline V gene. V lost 10 bases and J 3 bases, leaving 19 bases between the germline ends.

Only a few counts were recorded for this clonotype. The rearrangement uses TRBV5-1 and TRBJ2-5; perhaps TRBD1 as D (5 bases). This CDR3 region has 14 residues. Between the trimmed V and J ends, which lost 1 base and 1 base, there was a span of 8 bases. Germline V gene sequence: CDR1 SGHRS, CDR2 YFSETQ. CDR3 DNA sequence: TGCGCCAGCAGCTTGATAGGGGTCCAAGAGACCCAGTACTTC. Its translation is CASSLIGVQETQYF.

There are a few counts of this clonotype. This sequence joins TRBV15 and TRBJ2-3, with 8 bases lining up with TRBD2. The length of the CDR3 is 15 residues. V was clipped by 5 bases and J by 4 bases; unmatched bases: 8. Looked up from germline, CDR1 is LNHNV and CDR2 is YYDKDF (reference sequence). In DNA form, the CDR3 reads TGTGCCACCAGCCTACTAGCGGTCGGCTCAGATACGCAGTATTTT. Translation: CATSLLAVGSDTQYF.

At least ten counts were recorded for this clonotype. The rearrangement links TRBV12-3 or TRBV12-4 to TRBJ1-2; no firm D call. The length of the CDR3 is 16 residues. Trimming stripped 2 bases from V and 3 bases from J, with 16 bases between. In nucleotides, the CDR3 is TGTGCCAGCAGTTTAAGGGCAATGTGGGCGGACTATGGCTACACCTTC. It specifies CASSLRAMWADYGYTF.

Many counts were recorded for this clonotype. The gene calls are TRBV10-3 and TRBJ2-7, with D hard to call. This CDR3 region has 12 residues. Germline assignment: CDR1 ENHRY and CDR2 SYGVKD. The ends were cut back, 3 bases at V and 5 bases at J, with 8 bases in the middle. The CDR3 region has the DNA TGTGCCATCAGTGAAATCGGAAACGAGCAGTACTTC. Translated: CAISEIGNEQYF.